In its sample, the clone carrying this T cell receptor (beta chain) was seen a few times. The antigen is undetermined. V was shortened by 8 bases and J by 8 bases, with 19 bases between the two germline ends. CDR1 and CDR2 (germline): MDHEN, SYDVKM. The CDR3 covers 13 residues. Blood draws occurred at baseline, cycle 4 day 1, and cycle 7 day 1. Clones were sequenced by immunoSEQ multiplex PCR, and TCRdb holds only the in-frame ones, with some missing. The sample shows 60,000 to 85,000 clones, 87% of them seen only once. The sample is drawn from a study of OX40 agonist ivuxolimab in advanced cancers. Study conclusions and caveats: Compared with CD4+, CD8+ T cells on average had more expanded clones.

This receptor was taken from an adult with an advanced solid tumor such as melanoma, head and neck, liver or kidney cancer. The chain uses TRBV28 and TRBJ2-7, with D unresolved. Sequences were derived from CD4+ or CD8+ T cells sorted from blood, sampled in a trial of the OX40 agonist ivuxolimab. CDR3: CASGILSPGKQYF. In nucleotides, the CDR3 is TGTGCCAGCGGCATACTAAGCCCTGGCAAGCAGTACTTC.